This T cell receptor beta chain was identified in a study of neurological immune-mediated disorders. Study observations and caveats: None of the CDR3 amino acid sequences of expanded clones recurred across subjects, suggesting private repertoires in all groups. In HTLV-1-associated myelopathy, TCR clonal expansion was greatest, and in multiple sclerosis it was least, below healthy controls.

This clonotype occurred many times. The antigen is undetermined. 2 million PBMCs stored at -80 C were the source of the unsorted libraries. The CDR3 spans 17 residues. V gave up 1 base and J gave up 8 bases; unmatched junction bases: 11. Germline values: CDR1 SGHRS, CDR2 YFSETQ. TCRdb passed the 5' RACE reads through MiXCR, listing each CDR3 protein once. The sample contains approximately 48,000 distinct CDR3 sequences, approximately 17% of which appear only once. The chain is built from TRBV5-1 and TRBJ2-1, with 11 bases that match TRBD2. Material: PBMCs. The clonotype comes from a man between 60 and 70 years old in good health. The CDR3 DNA follows: TGCGCCAGCAGCTTGTTGATAGCGGGAGGGGTTGGCCATGAGCAGTTCTTC. Amino acid sequence: CASSLLIAGGVGHEQFF.